Sequencing of this T cell receptor (beta chain) was carried out in a study of T cell repertoires in cytomegalovirus infection (dated by TCRdb to the late 2010s). As for the study more broadly: The peptide stimulations were aimed at well-studied HLA-B-restricted epitopes as well as recently identified HLA-C-restricted CMV epitopes, whose presentation resists viral immunomodulation. Donor HLA type was relevant to the analysis, as public TCR beta signatures indicated carriage of CMV infection together with the matching HLA type. Study-level results and caveats: In the ex vivo response, HLA-C-restricted CMV-specific TCR beta clonotypes were dominant, and in two of eight donors the single most frequent clonotype came from this HLA-C-restricted group. In both this cohort and an independent cohort of 352 donors, the cumulative frequency of public TCR beta family members distinguished carriers of CMV infection plus the relevant HLA type.

These reads were obtained on an Illumina HiSeq 1500. In-frame beta chains were kept once TCRdb had trimmed the public reads at Q25 with fastp and called clones with MiXCR. Here each entry gathers all rows of one CDR3 protein and keeps the most common genes and DNA. The sample has about half a million distinct CDR3 sequences on record, roughly a third of them singletons. The biggest ten clones account for about a sixth of the sample. The germline V gene encodes CDR1 SGHTA and CDR2 FQGNSA. A distance of 11 bases separates the germline ends of V and J, which lose 2 bases and 6 bases respectively. Counted from cysteine to valine, this CDR3 has 13 amino acids. Of the read, only the CDR3 DNA is kept; its 39 bases are in frame from base 1. This clonotype was picked up many times. Its antigen is still unknown. Base qualities are missing; no much larger clone stands one base away. The intended sense of this specimen's treatment or condition label: in vitro stimulation with specific CMV peptide epitopes to enrich CMV-specific T cells.

The sample consisted of cultured PBMCs, taken from culture after CMV antigen stimulation. This sequence was found in a human donor in good health (CMV status not recorded). Some clones in this sample may be carry-over from other donors' samples. The chain couples TRBV7-2 to TRBJ2-7, with the D gene too uncertain to name. The CDR3: CASSLPGPGEQYV. The nucleotides are TGTGCCAGCAGCTTACCCGGCCCGGGCGAGCAGTACGTC.